The next 20 T cell receptor beta chains were all read from a single sample in a study of T cells in Graves' hyperthyroidism and ophthalmopathy. Regions amplified from RNA transcripts were the TCR beta CDR3 regions. HTBI primers were used for first-round RT-PCR of the TCR CDR3. TCRdb re-analysed the multiplex PCR reads in MiXCR, keeping a single row per CDR3 protein. The repertoire has about 350,000 distinct CDR3 sequences, 11% to 15% of them found once; the top ten carry approximately 25%. The sample was blood. The receptors stem from a woman in her twenties or thirties with Graves' hyperthyroidism.

There are many counts of this clonotype. This chain joins TRBV6-1 and TRBJ2-5; D is perhaps TRBD2 (6 bases). The CDR3 extends over 15 amino acids. Germline CDR1 and CDR2: MNHNS and SASEGT. With 6 bases removed from V and 4 bases from J, the gap between germline ends came to 18 bases. The CDR3 here is CASSPPGLEGETQYF. CDR3 nucleotide sequence: TGTGCCAGCAGCCCCCCGGGACTGGAGGGAGAGACCCAGTACTTC.

Ten or more counts support this clonotype. V and J are TRBV28 and TRBJ1-2, with TRBD1 as a possible D gene (6 bases). The CDR3 extends over 14 amino acids. V lost 4 bases and J lost 4, with 13 bases in between. Germline-derived CDR1 and CDR2 are MDHEN and SYDVKM. The CDR3 DNA reads as TGTGCCAGCAGTTCTTCAACAGGGAGCTATGGCTACACCTTC. Its translation: CASSSSTGSYGYTF.

This chain joins TRBV27 and TRBJ1-2; the D gene is possibly TRBD1 (5 bases). V was pared by 10 bases and J by 4 bases, with 22 bases between. Germline V gene data show CDR1 as MNHEY and CDR2 as SMNVEV (reference sequence). The CDR3 consists of 15 residues. Here the CDR3 DNA reads TGTGCCACCTTCTCATGGAGGGGAGACCTCTATGGCTACACCTTC. This gives the protein CATFSWRGDLYGYTF.

The rearrangement links TRBV19 to TRBJ2-1, with 7 positions matching TRBD2. Germline CDR1 is LNHDA and CDR2 is SQIVND (reference sequence). Unmatched junction bases numbered 18, after V lost 9 bases and J lost 7 bases. The CDR3 is 16 residues long. The CDR3 nucleotides are TGTGCCAGCCAGTATAACCCCATCGGGGGGTCAAATGAGCAGTTCTTC. Translation: CASQYNPIGGSNEQFF.

J is TRBJ2-2 and V is TRBV5-1; possibly TRBD2 for D (6 bases). The CDR3 is 15 amino acids. Germline lookup yields CDR1 SGHRS and CDR2 YFSETQ. V gave up 4 bases and J gave up 2 bases, with 12 bases separating them. The CDR3 DNA sequence: TGCGCCAGCAGCCCGGGAGCGGGCAACACCGGGGAGCTGTTTTTT. This translates into CASSPGAGNTGELFF.

Ten or more counts support this clonotype. The J gene is TRBJ1-2, the V gene TRBV6-5, with 8 bases that match TRBD1. CDR3 size: 14 residues. The germline V gene has CDR1 MNHEY and CDR2 SVGAGI. Trimming cost V 2 bases and J 4 bases; bases outside gene matches: 3. CDR3: CASSYLTGGYGYTF. As DNA, the CDR3 is TGTGCCAGCAGTTACCTTACAGGGGGCTATGGCTACACCTTC.

This clonotype has at least ten counts. CDR3 in amino acids: CASSLISGMNTGELFF. Written as DNA, the CDR3 is TGTGCCAGCAGCTTAATATCTGGGATGAACACCGGGGAGCTGTTTTTT. The chain couples TRBV7-3 to TRBJ2-2; D not resolved. Germline V gene data show CDR1 as SGHTA and CDR2 as FQGTGA. The CDR3 sequence is 16 residues long. Between the trimmed V and J ends, which lost 1 base and 1 base, there was a span of 10 bases.

This clonotype was counted many times. The V call is TRBV2, the J call TRBJ2-7, with D possibly being TRBD2 (5 bases). Trimming stripped 2 bases from V and 1 base from J, with 15 bases between. This CDR3 is built from 16 residues. Germline loops: CDR1 SNHLY, CDR2 FYNNEI. Here the CDR3 DNA reads TGTGCCAGCAGTGAATCTAAAGGACTCGGTTCCTACGAGCAGTACTTC. It translates to CASSESKGLGSYEQYF.

V usage is TRBV7-2 and J usage is TRBJ2-1, with unresolved D. Trimming shortened V by 2 bases and J by 0 bases, and 14 bases separated the two germline ends. This CDR3 contains 17 residues. CDR1 SGHTA and CDR2 FQGNSA come from the germline V gene. CDR3 DNA: TGTGCCAGCAGCTTACCTCCGGACCGGAGCTCCTACAATGAGCAGTTCTTC. Protein: CASSLPPDRSSYNEQFF.

This clonotype occurred many times. This chain joins TRBV28 and TRBJ1-5, with 7 nucleotides matching TRBD1. The CDR3 is 15 residues long. In germline, CDR1 is MDHEN, CDR2 SYDVKM. Germline trimming cut 5 bases from V and 3 bases from J; bases unmatched to any gene: 7. The CDR3 reads CASSPPDRANQPQHF. The CDR3 nucleotides are TGTGCCAGCAGTCCACCAGACAGGGCCAATCAGCCCCAGCATTTT.

Details on this clonotype: This may arise from a read error, as a much more abundant clone is one base away. The chain employs TRBV29-1 and TRBJ2-1; D might be TRBD1 (6 bases). Germline CDR1 SQVTM, CDR2 ANQGSEA. The CDR3 consists of 15 residues. In DNA, the CDR3 is TGCAGCGCTGAAGGGGGAGACTCTACTGGGGATGAGCAGTTCTTC. It encodes CSAEGGDSTGDEQFF.

This clonotype was recorded at least ten times. The DNA is left out, because the CDR3 cannot be placed on it with certainty; the CDR3 is given as TCRdb lists it. This chain uses TRBV12-3 or TRBV12-4 with TRBJ2-2. The CDR3 adds up to 13 amino acids, both ends counted. The CDR3 protein is CASSFFGAGELFF.

The chain is built from TRBV20-1 and TRBJ1-1, with D possibly being TRBD1 (5 bases). The CDR3 runs 14 residues. Germline CDR1 and CDR2: DFQATT and SNEGSKA (reference sequence). The V end was cut by 1 base, the J end by 4 bases, with 13 bases between. CDR3 sequence: CSARADQGPTEAFF. The CDR3, as DNA: TGCAGTGCTAGAGCTGATCAGGGCCCCACTGAAGCTTTCTTT.

This clonotype was detected ten times or more. The chain links TRBV7-9 to TRBJ2-2; 7 positions match TRBD1. The CDR3 spans 15 residues. The trim removed 6 bases at V and 3 bases at J, leaving 7 bases unmatched. CDR1 and CDR2 (germline): SEHNR, FQNEAQ (reference sequence). CDR3 nucleotide sequence: TGTGCCAGCAGGCCAACAACAGGGGACACCGGGGAGCTGTTTTTT. Its translation: CASRPTTGDTGELFF.

This clonotype was found many times. This chain connects TRBV12-3 or TRBV12-4 to TRBJ2-2; 7 bases align to TRBD1. The length of the CDR3 is 12 residues. V gave up 6 bases and J gave up 7 bases; unmatched junction bases: 2. CDR3 sequence reads: CASRQGFGELFF. CDR3 in DNA: TGTGCCAGCAGACAGGGGTTCGGGGAGCTGTTTTTT.

This clonotype was seen many times. The chain has TRBV29-1 and TRBJ2-1; D unresolved. CDR3 length: 11 amino acids. Germline CDR1 is SQVTM and CDR2 is ANQGSEA. V lost 4 bases and J 5 bases, leaving 6 bases between the germline ends. Here the CDR3 reads CSVGPNNEQFF. DNA for the CDR3: TGCAGCGTTGGACCAAACAATGAGCAGTTCTTC.

The chain is built from TRBV29-1 and TRBJ2-2, with D maybe TRBD2 (5 bases). CDR1 and CDR2 from the germline V gene are SQVTM and ANQGSEA. This CDR3 comprises 11 residues. The V gene lost 5 bases and the J gene lost 6 bases, with 7 bases spanning the gap. CDR3 DNA: TGCAGCGTTCGGGGATCCGGGGAGCTGTTTTTT. It encodes CSVRGSGELFF.

This clonotype was picked up many times. The junction differs from germline at one of its ends, possibly a read error. The chain has TRBV7-7 and TRBJ2-5; D is undetermined. The CDR3 length is 12 residues. CDR1 is SSHAT and CDR2 is FNYEAQ in the germline V gene (reference sequence). CDR3 region: CASSKGRETQYF. In DNA, the CDR3 is TGTGCTAGCAGCAAAGGGCGGGAGACCCAGTACTTC. The whole variable domain, remainder taken from reference TRBV7-7 and TRBJ2-5, is GAGVSQSPRYKVTKRGQDVTLRCDPISSHATLYWYQQALGQGPEFLTYFNYEAQPDKSGLPSDRFSAERPEGSISTLTIQRTEQRDSAMYRCASSKGRETQYFGPGTRLLVL.

This clonotype has ten or more counts. This chain connects TRBV11-2 to TRBJ2-4; D possibly corresponds to TRBD2 (6 bases). Per the germline V gene, CDR1 is SGHAT and CDR2 is FQNNGV. V lost 0 bases and J lost 9, with 15 bases in between. This CDR3 contains 15 residues. The CDR3 bases are TGTGCCAGCAGCTTAGACGGGGGAGGAGGGGCCATTCAGTACTTC. Residues: CASSLDGGGGAIQYF.

This chain joins TRBV29-1 and TRBJ2-7; 10 bases map to TRBD2. Germline V lookup: CDR1 SQVTM, CDR2 ANQGSEA. The V segment lost 3 bases and the J segment 5 bases; nucleotides outside the gene matches: 4. CDR3 length: 13 residues. CDR3 residues: CSVEGLARDEQYF. The CDR3 DNA sequence: TGCAGCGTTGAGGGACTAGCGAGAGACGAGCAGTACTTC.